What follows is one TCR beta chain and its context. The antigen is undetermined. The protocol was immunoSEQ multiplex PCR, while the TCRdb copy is restricted to in-frame clones and leaves out a portion. Found here are approximately 1.5 million clones, 95% to 99% of them singletons; the top ten hold roughly 0.4%. V lost 2 bases and J 9 bases, leaving 14 bases between the germline ends. The CDR3 extends over 14 amino acids. The germline CDR1 and CDR2 sequences are MGHDK and SYGVNS. These data belong to a study of shared clonotypes between healthy human individuals. Study in general: Three plates each covered CD4 naive and memory; CD8 naive two, CD8 memory one. Study-wide results and caveats: Clonotype sharing among donors was expected to depend on sequencing depth. Clonotypes that were shared across several donors made up approximately 5% of naive CD4 clonotypes.

The receptor was derived from a man aged 25-40 years in good health. Sequences were obtained from naive CD4+ T cells sorted from blood. The subset here: CD45RA+ positively selected. The rearrangement uses TRBV25-1 and TRBJ2-1, with a possible D match to TRBD2 (6 bases). The CDR3 sequence is CASSEVGGGAEQFF. CDR3 nucleotides: TGTGCCAGCAGTGAAGTGGGTGGCGGGGCTGAGCAGTTCTTC.